This TCR beta chain was found in a study of shared clonotypes between healthy human individuals. Sequenced by immunoSEQ multiplex PCR; TCRdb stores in-frame clones only, minus some. Here the sample spans about 470,000 clones, roughly 83% being singletons. The CDR3 has 12 residues. Germline V gives CDR1 SNHLY, CDR2 FYNNEI. The V gene lost 2 bases and the J gene lost 5 bases, with 7 bases spanning the gap. This clone was observed a single time. The TCR was taken from a woman aged 40 to 50 in good health. Some clones in this sample may be carry-over from other donors' samples. The sequencing input was PBMCs. The J gene is TRBJ2-7, the V gene TRBV2, with D maybe TRBD1 (5 bases). The CDR3 sequence: CASSEQGDEQYF. The CDR3 region has the DNA TGTGCCAGCAGTGAACAGGGTGACGAGCAGTACTTC.